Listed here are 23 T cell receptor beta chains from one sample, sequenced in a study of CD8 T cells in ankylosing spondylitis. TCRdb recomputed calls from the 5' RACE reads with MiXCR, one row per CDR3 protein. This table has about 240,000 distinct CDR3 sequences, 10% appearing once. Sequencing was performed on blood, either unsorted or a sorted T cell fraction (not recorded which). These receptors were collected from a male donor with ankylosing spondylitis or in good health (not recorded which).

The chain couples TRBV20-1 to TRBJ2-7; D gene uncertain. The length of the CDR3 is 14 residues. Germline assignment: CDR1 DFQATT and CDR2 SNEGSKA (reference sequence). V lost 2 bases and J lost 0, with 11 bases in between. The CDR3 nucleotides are TGCAGTGCTAGACCCCCAAAGGGCTCCTACGAGCAGTACTTC. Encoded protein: CSARPPKGSYEQYF.

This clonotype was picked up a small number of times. The DNA of the CDR3 is TGCGCCAGCAGCTTGGCTGCCGGGGGGGCCGGTGAGCAGTTCTTC. As protein: CASSLAAGGAGEQFF. The rearrangement links TRBV5-1 to TRBJ2-1; 8 bases fit TRBD2. Looked up from germline, CDR1 is SGHRS and CDR2 is YFSETQ. The CDR3 is 15 amino acids. Trimming at V came to 0 bases and at J to 9 bases, leaving 8 bases not matched to a gene. Looking up the rest from reference TRBV5-1 and TRBJ2-1 gives the full variable domain: KAGVTQTPRYLIKTRGQQVTLSCSPISGHRSVSWYQQTPGQGLQFLFEYFSETQRNKGNFPGRFSGRQFSNSRSEMNVSTLELGDSALYLCASSLAAGGAGEQFFGPGTRLTVL.

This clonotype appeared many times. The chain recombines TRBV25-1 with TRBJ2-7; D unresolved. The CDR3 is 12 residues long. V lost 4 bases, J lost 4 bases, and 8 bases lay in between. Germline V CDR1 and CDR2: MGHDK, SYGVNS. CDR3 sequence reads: CASSGLSYEQYF. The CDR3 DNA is TGTGCCAGCAGTGGCCTAAGTTACGAGCAGTACTTC.

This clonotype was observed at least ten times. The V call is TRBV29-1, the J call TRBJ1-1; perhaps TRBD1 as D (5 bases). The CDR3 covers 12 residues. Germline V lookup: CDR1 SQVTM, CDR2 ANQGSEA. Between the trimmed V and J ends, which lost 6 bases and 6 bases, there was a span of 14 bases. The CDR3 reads CSVGTRYAEAFF. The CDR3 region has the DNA TGCAGCGTCGGGACCCGCTACGCTGAAGCTTTCTTT.

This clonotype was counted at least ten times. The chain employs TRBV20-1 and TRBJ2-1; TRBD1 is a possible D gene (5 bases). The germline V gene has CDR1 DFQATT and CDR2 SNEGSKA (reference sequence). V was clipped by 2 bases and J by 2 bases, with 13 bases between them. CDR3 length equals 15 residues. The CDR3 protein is CSARIGQPPYNEQFF. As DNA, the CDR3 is TGCAGTGCTAGAATTGGACAACCCCCCTACAATGAGCAGTTCTTC.

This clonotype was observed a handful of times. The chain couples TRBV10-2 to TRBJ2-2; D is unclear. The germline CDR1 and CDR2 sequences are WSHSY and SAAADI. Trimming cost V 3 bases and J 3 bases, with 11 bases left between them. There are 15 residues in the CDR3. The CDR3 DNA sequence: TGCGCCAGCAGTGAAAGGGCGTTAGACACCGGGGAGCTGTTTTTT. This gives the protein CASSERALDTGELFF.

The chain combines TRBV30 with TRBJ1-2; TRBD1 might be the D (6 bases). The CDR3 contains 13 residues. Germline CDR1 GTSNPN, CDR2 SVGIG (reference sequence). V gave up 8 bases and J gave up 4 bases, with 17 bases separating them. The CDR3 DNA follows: TGTGCCCGGGCTGAAACAGGGATCTATGGCTACACCTTC. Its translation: CARAETGIYGYTF.

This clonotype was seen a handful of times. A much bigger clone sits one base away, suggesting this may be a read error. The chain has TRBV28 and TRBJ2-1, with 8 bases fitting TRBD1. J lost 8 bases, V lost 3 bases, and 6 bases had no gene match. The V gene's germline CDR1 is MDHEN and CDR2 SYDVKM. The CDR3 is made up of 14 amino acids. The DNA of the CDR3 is TGTGCCAGCAGTTTGACAGGGGACACGTATGAGCAGTTCTTC. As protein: CASSLTGDTYEQFF. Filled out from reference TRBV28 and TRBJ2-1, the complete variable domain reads DVKVTQSSRYLVKRTGEKVFLECVQDMDHENMFWYRQDPGLGLRLIYFSYDVKMKEKGDIPEGYSVSREKKERFSLILESASTNQTSMYLCASSLTGDTYEQFFGPGTRLTVL.

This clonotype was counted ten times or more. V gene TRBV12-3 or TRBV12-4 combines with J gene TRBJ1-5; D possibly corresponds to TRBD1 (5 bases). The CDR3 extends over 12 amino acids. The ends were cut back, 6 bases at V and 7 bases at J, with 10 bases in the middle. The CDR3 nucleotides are TGTGCCAGCAGCCCAGGGCCCCAGCCCCAGCATTTT. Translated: CASSPGPQPQHF.

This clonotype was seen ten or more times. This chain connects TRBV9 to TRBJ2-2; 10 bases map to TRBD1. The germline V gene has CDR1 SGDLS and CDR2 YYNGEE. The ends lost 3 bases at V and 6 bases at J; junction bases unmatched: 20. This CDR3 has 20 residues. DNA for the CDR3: TGTGCCAGCAGCGGACCCGGGACAGGGGTCGCCAGGTCGACCCCCGGGGAGCTGTTTTTT. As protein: CASSGPGTGVARSTPGELFF.

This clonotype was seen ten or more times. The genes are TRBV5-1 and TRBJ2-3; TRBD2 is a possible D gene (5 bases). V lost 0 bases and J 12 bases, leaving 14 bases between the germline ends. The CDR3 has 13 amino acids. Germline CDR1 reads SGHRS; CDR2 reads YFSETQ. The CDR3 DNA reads TGCGCCAGCAGCTTGGATGGGAGCTCCCACCAGTATTTT. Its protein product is CASSLDGSSHQYF.

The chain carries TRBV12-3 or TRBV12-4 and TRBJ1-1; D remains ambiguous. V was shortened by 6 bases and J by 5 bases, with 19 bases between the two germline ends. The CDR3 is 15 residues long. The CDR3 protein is CASSSLEAGGTEAFF. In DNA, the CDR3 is TGTGCCAGCAGCTCGCTCGAGGCCGGAGGGACTGAAGCTTTCTTT.

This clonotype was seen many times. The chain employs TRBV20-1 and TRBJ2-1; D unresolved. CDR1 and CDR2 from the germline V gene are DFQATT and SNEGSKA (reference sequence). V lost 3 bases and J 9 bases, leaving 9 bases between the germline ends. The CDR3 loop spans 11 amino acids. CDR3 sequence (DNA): TGCAGTGCTAGGGGCCCAACTGAGCAGTTCTTC. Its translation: CSARGPTEQFF.

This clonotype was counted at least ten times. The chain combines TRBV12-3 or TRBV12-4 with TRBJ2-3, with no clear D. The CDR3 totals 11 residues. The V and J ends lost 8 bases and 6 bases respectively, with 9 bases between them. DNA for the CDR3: TGTGCCAGCGGTACGGCGGATACGCAGTATTTT. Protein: CASGTADTQYF.

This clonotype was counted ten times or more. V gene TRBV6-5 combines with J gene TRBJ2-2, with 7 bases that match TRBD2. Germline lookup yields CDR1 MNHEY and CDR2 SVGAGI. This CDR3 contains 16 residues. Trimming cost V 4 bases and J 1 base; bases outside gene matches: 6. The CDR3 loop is CASSWLLAENTGELFF. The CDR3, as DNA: TGTGCCAGCAGTTGGCTCCTAGCGGAGAACACCGGGGAGCTGTTTTTT.

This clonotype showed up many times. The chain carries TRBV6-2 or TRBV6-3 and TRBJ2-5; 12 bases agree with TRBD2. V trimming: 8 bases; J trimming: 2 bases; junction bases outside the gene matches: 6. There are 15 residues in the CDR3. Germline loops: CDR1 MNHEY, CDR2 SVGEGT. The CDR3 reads CASGGLAGPQETQYF. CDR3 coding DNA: TGTGCCAGCGGAGGACTAGCGGGACCACAAGAGACCCAGTACTTC.

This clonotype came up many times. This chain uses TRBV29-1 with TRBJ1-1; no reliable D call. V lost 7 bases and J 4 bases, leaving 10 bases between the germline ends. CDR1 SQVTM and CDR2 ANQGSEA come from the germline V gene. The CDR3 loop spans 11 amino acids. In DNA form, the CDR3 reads TGCAGCGGAGCCTTAGTCACTGAAGCTTTCTTT. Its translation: CSGALVTEAFF.

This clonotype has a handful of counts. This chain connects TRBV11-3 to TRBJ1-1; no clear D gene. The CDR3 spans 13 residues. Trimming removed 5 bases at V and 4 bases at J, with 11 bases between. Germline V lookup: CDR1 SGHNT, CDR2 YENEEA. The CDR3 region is CASSRWQSTEAFF. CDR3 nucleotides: TGTGCCAGCAGCCGATGGCAGAGCACTGAAGCTTTCTTT. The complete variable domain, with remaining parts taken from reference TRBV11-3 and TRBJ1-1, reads EAGVVQSPRYKIIEKKQPVAFWCNPISGHNTLYWYLQNLGQGPELLIRYENEEAVDDSQLPKDRFSAERLKGVDSTLKIQPAELGDSAVYLCASSRWQSTEAFFGQGTRLTVV.

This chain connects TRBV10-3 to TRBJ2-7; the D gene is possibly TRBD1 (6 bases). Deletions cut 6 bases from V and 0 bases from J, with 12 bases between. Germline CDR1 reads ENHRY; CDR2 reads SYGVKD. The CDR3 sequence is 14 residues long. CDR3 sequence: CAISRQVSSYEQYF. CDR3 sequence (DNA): TGTGCCATCAGCCGACAGGTGAGCTCCTACGAGCAGTACTTC.

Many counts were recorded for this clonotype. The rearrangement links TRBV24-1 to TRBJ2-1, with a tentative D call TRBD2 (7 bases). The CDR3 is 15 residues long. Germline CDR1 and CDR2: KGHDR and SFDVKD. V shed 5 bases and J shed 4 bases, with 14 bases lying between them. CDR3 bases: TGTGCCACCAGTGGAGGGGGAGGGAATTACAATGAGCAGTTCTTC. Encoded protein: CATSGGGGNYNEQFF.

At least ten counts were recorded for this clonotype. DNA for the CDR3: TGTGCCAGCAGCCGTACTGAAGAAAACTTCTCCTACGAGCAGTACTTC. Amino acids: CASSRTEENFSYEQYF. This chain connects TRBV4-2 to TRBJ2-7; no definite D call. This CDR3 has 16 amino acids. V was trimmed by 4 bases and J by 0 bases, leaving 16 bases between them. Germline-derived CDR1 and CDR2 are LGHNA and YNFKEQ.

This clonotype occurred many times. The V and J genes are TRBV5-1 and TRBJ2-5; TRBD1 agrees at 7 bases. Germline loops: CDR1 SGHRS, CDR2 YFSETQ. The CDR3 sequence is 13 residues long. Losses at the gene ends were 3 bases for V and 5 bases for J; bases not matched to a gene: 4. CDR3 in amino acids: CASSWDSGETQYF. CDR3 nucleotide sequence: TGCGCCAGCAGCTGGGACAGTGGGGAGACCCAGTACTTC.

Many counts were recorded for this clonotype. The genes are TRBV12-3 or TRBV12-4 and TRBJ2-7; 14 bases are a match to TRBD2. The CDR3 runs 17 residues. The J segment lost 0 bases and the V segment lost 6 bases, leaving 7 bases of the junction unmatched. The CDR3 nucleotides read TGTGCCAGCAGCCCGGGACTAGCGGGAGCGCGCTCCTACGAGCAGTACTTC. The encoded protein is CASSPGLAGARSYEQYF.